This T cell receptor (beta chain) was documented in a study of identifying expanded T cells in peripheral blood. As regards this clone: The antigen is undetermined.

TCRdb keeps only in-frame clones here, not all; method: immunoSEQ multiplex PCR. The data contain around 120,000 clones, 75% to 90% of them singletons. Broader study findings: Technical replicates showed around 1.2 changed clones; two weeks approximately 15; four weeks 19.

No infections or other immune events were documented during collection. The germline CDR1 and CDR2 sequences are SGHRS and YFSETQ. This CDR3 contains 15 residues. Trimming removed 3 bases from V and 2 bases from J, with 15 bases in between. This TCR derives from a person aged 18 to 70 in good health. V gene TRBV5-1 combines with J gene TRBJ2-7, with D possibly TRBD1 on 5 matching bases. What was sequenced was blood. In DNA form, the CDR3 reads TGCGCCAGCAGCTCCTCCGGCCAAGGGGCCTACGAGCAGTACTTC. This sequence encodes CASSSSGQGAYEQYF.